These T cell receptor beta chains were read from a single sample in a study of shared clonotypes between healthy human individuals. This table comes from immunoSEQ multiplex PCR, and its TCRdb copy is limited to in-frame clones, with some not included. Of 650,000 to 800,000 clones detected, about 90% appear once; the ten largest clones hold approximately 25%. The material sequenced was naive CD8+ T cells sorted from blood. The receptors were sampled from a man younger than 45 in good health. Both conserved end residues are part of each CDR3. A D gene is named only where the DNA matches it firmly. Clone size, where shown, is once, few, many, or a class for clones that have expanded.

d_gene | j_gene | abundance | v_gene | CDR3nt | CDR3aa
TRBD1 | TRBJ2-2 | . | TRBV5-1 | TGCGCCAGCAGCTCGGACGACAGGGGGCCTATCGGGGAGCTGTTTTTT | CASSSDDRGPIGELFF
. | TRBJ1-5 | . | TRBV19 | TGTGCCAGTCGGCTACTGGACAGCAGCAATCAGCCCCAGCATTTT | CASRLLDSSNQPQHF
. | TRBJ2-7 | once | TRBV6-5 | TGTGCCAGCACCCTTCTGGACGAGCAGTACTTC | CASTLLDEQYF
TRBD2 | TRBJ2-1 | . | TRBV18 | TGTGCCAGCTCACCATCGGTGACTAGCGGGAGGACCGACTACAATGAGCAGTTCTTC | CASSPSVTSGRTDYNEQFF
. | TRBJ1-1 | . | TRBV18 | TGTGCCAGCTCACCCATTCATGAGGGAGGAATCACTGAAGCTTTCTTT | CASSPIHEGGITEAFF
. | TRBJ2-1 | . | TRBV11-2 | TGTGCCAGCAGCTCCAGACCTTTTAATGAGCAGTTCTTC | CASSSRPFNEQFF
. | TRBJ1-4 | . | TRBV27 | TGTGCCAGCAGTCCTTTAATCACAACTAATGAAAAACTGTTTTTT | CASSPLITTNEKLFF
. | TRBJ1-1 | . | TRBV6-1 | TGTGCCAGCATCGGTTCCTGGAACACTGAAGCTTTCTTT | CASIGSWNTEAFF
TRBD2 | TRBJ2-5 | . | TRBV7-8 | TGTGCCAGCAGCTCAGGGACTAGCGGGTGGTCTCAAGAGACCCAGTACTTC | CASSSGTSGWSQETQYF
TRBD2 | TRBJ2-1 | . | TRBV7-9 | TGTGCCAGCAGCGATCAAGGACTAGACAATGAGCAGTTCTTC | CASSDQGLDNEQFF
. | TRBJ2-3 | . | TRBV7-9 | TGTGCCAGCAGACCGGACAGAGATACGCAGTATTTT | CASRPDRDTQYF
. | TRBJ1-5 | . | TRBV19 | TGTGCCAGTAGTATCGTTGAGGATGGGGAAAATCAGCCCCAGCATTTT | CASSIVEDGENQPQHF
TRBD1 | TRBJ1-4 | . | TRBV6-5 | TGTGCCAGCAGCCTGACAGGGTCTACTGAAAAACTGTTTTTT | CASSLTGSTEKLFF
. | TRBJ1-1 | . | TRBV6-5 | TGTGCCAGCAGTTACTCGATTGGGGCTGAAGCTTTCTTT | CASSYSIGAEAFF
. | TRBJ2-1 | . | TRBV5-4 | TGTGCCAGCAGCTACAGTAGCTCCTACAATGAGCAGTTCTTC | CASSYSSSYNEQFF
. | TRBJ2-7 | . | TRBV7-9 | TGTGCCAGCAGCGAACTAGCTTCCCACGAGCAGTACTTC | CASSELASHEQYF
TRBD2 | TRBJ2-1 | . | TRBV27 | TGTGCCAGCCCCGGGACTAGCGAAGTCAATGAGCAGTTCTTC | CASPGTSEVNEQFF
. | TRBJ2-7 | . | TRBV4-1 | TGCGCCAGCAGCCAAGAAAACTTCCCCGGCGAGCAGTACTTC | CASSQENFPGEQYF
TRBD1 | TRBJ2-7 | . | TRBV29-1 | TGCAGCGTCCTTTCAGGGGGAACCTACGAGCAGTACTTC | CSVLSGGTYEQYF
. | TRBJ2-4 | . | TRBV13 | TGTGCCAGCAGCCCCGGAATAGCCAAAAACATTCAGTACTTC | CASSPGIAKNIQYF
. | TRBJ2-1 | . | TRBV27 | TGTGCCAGCGGATCCAGTGGGTCGGAGCAGTTCTTC | CASGSSGSEQFF
. | TRBJ2-7 | . | TRBV13 | TGTGCCAGCAGCTTGGAGCGGGACAGCTCCTACGAGCAGTACTTC | CASSLERDSSYEQYF
TRBD1 | TRBJ2-7 | . | TRBV5-1 | TGCGCCAGCAGCTTGGCACAGGGGGCCTTCGGGCAGTACTTC | CASSLAQGAFGQYF
TRBD1 | TRBJ2-5 | . | TRBV5-8 | TGTGCCAGCAGCTCCGGGACAGGGGGCGTAGTCGGGGAGACCCAGTACTTC | CASSSGTGGVVGETQYF
. | TRBJ1-2 | . | TRBV6-1 | TGTGCCAGCAGTGAAACAGGTTATTATGGCTACACCTTC | CASSETGYYGYTF
. | TRBJ2-7 | . | TRBV2 | TGTGCCAGCAGTGAAGCGCCCAGAAACTACGAGCAGTACTTC | CASSEAPRNYEQYF
. | TRBJ1-4 | . | TRBV6-6 | TGTGCCAGCAGCCATACAGGAGGAACTGAAAAACTGTTTTTT | CASSHTGGTEKLFF
. | TRBJ2-1 | . | TRBV7-9 | TGTGCCAGCAGCTACTTACTAGGGGGGTCCTACAATGAGCAGTTCTTC | CASSYLLGGSYNEQFF
TRBD2 | TRBJ2-1 | . | TRBV27 | TGTGCCAGCAGCCCAACGGGAGGGCCACTTTTTTACAATGAGCAGTTCTTC | CASSPTGGPLFYNEQFF
TRBD2 | TRBJ2-5 | . | TRBV19 | TGTGCCAGTAGTATAGGGACTAGCGGAGGGGAGACCCAGTACTTC | CASSIGTSGGETQYF
. | TRBJ1-1 | . | TRBV29-1 | TGCAGCGTTGAAGGGGGGGCAAGAACTGAAGCTTTCTTT | CSVEGGARTEAFF
. | TRBJ2-2 | once | TRBV6-5 | TGTGCCAGCAGCACAGGAACCGGGGAGCTGTTTTTT | CASSTGTGELFF
. | TRBJ1-2 | . | TRBV11-2 | TGTGCCAGCAGTCCGACAGTAACTAACTATGGCTACACCTTC | CASSPTVTNYGYTF
. | TRBJ2-7 | . | TRBV5-4 | TGTGCCAGCAGCGATCGACAGGAAGTGTACGAGCAGTACTTC | CASSDRQEVYEQYF
. | TRBJ2-3 | once | TRBV4-3 | TGCGCCAGCAGCCAAGAGACGACGCTCCCAACGCAGTATTTT | CASSQETTLPTQYF
. | TRBJ2-5 | . | TRBV5-5 | TGTGCCAGCAGCGGATTACAGATCGAGGGAGAGACCCAGTACTTC | CASSGLQIEGETQYF
. | TRBJ2-1 | . | TRBV7-9 | TGTGCCAGCAGCTTAGGTACTTACCCTACCAACAATGAGCAGTTCTTC | CASSLGTYPTNNEQFF
. | TRBJ2-7 | . | TRBV19 | TGTGCCAGTACGCCGAACCAAGAACCCTACGAGCAGTACTTC | CASTPNQEPYEQYF
. | TRBJ2-1 | . | TRBV6-5 | TGTGCCAGCAGTTACGGCAGTAACAATGAGCAGTTCTTC | CASSYGSNNEQFF
. | TRBJ2-2 | . | TRBV11-2 | TGTGCCAGCAGCTTATTTTCCAACACCGGGGAGCTGTTTTTT | CASSLFSNTGELFF
. | TRBJ1-1 | few | TRBV4-3 | TGCGCCAGCAGCCAAGTTGAGAACACTGAAGCTTTCTTT | CASSQVENTEAFF
. | TRBJ2-3 | once | TRBV2 | TGTGCCAGCCCCGGCCCGGCGGGCCGAAGCACAGATACGCAGTATTTT | CASPGPAGRSTDTQYF
. | TRBJ2-1 | . | TRBV29-1 | TGCAGCGTACTCTCGACAGGGACTTGGGCTAACAATGAGCAGTTCTTC | CSVLSTGTWANNEQFF
. | TRBJ2-2 | . | TRBV7-9 | TGTGCCCAGGAATTACTTGCGAACACCGGGGAGCTGTTTTTT | CAQELLANTGELFF
TRBD2 | TRBJ2-7 | . | TRBV28 | TGTGCCAGCAGTACCCACACCTGGACTAGCGGAGCCGGATACGAGCAGTACTTC | CASSTHTWTSGAGYEQYF
TRBD1 | TRBJ1-2 | . | TRBV9 | TGTGCCAGCAGCGTAGATGGGGACAGGGGACACTATGGCTACACCTTC | CASSVDGDRGHYGYTF